Shown below are 14 T cell receptor beta chains from a single sample sequenced in a study of blood T cell repertoires in COVID-19. Using immunoSEQ multiplex PCR, the repertoire was profiled, and TCRdb retains in-frame clones only, with some absent. The data show about 200,000 clones, roughly 85% seen once. The source material was PBMCs or T cells enriched from blood (not recorded which). These receptors were taken from a woman aged 40 to 50 with acute COVID-19.

V usage is TRBV7-9 and J usage is TRBJ2-1; D might be TRBD1 (6 bases). The CDR3 extends over 15 amino acids. V was shortened by 5 bases and J by 2 bases, with 13 bases between the two germline ends. Germline-derived CDR1 and CDR2 are SEHNR and FQNEAQ (reference sequence). CDR3 loop: CASSTRQDPYNEQFF. CDR3 DNA sequence: TGTGCCAGCAGCACCCGACAGGATCCCTACAATGAGCAGTTCTTC.

In this sample, this clone turned up a few times. V gene TRBV7-9 combines with J gene TRBJ1-2; D might be TRBD1 (5 bases). In germline, CDR1 is SEHNR, CDR2 FQNEAQ (reference sequence). This CDR3 spans 13 amino acids. The DNA for the CDR3 is TGTGCGTCGAGGATAACGGGGGACTATGGCTACACCTTC. Translated: CASRITGDYGYTF.

CDR3 sequence: CASTWTSGSSYEQYF. The CDR3, as DNA: TGTGCCAGCACGTGGACTAGCGGGAGCTCCTACGAGCAGTACTTC. The V call is TRBV2, the J call TRBJ2-7, with TRBD2 matching over 13 bases. The CDR3 has 15 amino acids. Germline assignment: CDR1 SNHLY and CDR2 FYNNEI. V trimming: 7 bases; J trimming: 0 bases; junction bases outside the gene matches: 3.

The V gene is TRBV18, the J gene TRBJ2-4; possible D gene TRBD2, 5 bases. The ends were cut back, 3 bases at V and 10 bases at J, with 16 bases in the middle. CDR3 length: 14 amino acids. CDR1 is KGHSH and CDR2 is LQKENI in the germline V gene. CDR3 DNA sequence: TGTGCCAGCTCACCGCCGGCCGGGGTTGGGATTCAGTACTTC. Its translation: CASSPPAGVGIQYF. The whole variable domain, remainder taken from reference TRBV18 and TRBJ2-4, is NAGVMQNPRHLVRRRGQEARLRCSPMKGHSHVYWYRQLPEEGLKFMVYLQKENIIDESGMPKERFSAEFPKEGPSILRIQQVVRGDSAAYFCASSPPAGVGIQYFGAGTRLSVL.

Worth noting for this clone: This CDR3 is also generated by other DNA sequences in the sample. The rearrangement uses TRBV9 and TRBJ2-5; 14 positions agree with TRBD2. V gave up 4 bases and J gave up 1 base; unmatched junction bases: 3. This CDR3 region has 16 residues. Germline V gene lookup returns CDR1 SGDLS and CDR2 YYNGEE. The DNA of the CDR3 is TGTGCCAGCAGCCCCGGGACTAGCGGGAGCCAAGAGACCCAGTACTTC. Amino acids: CASSPGTSGSQETQYF.

The chain carries TRBV28 and TRBJ1-4; 7 bases match TRBD1. This CDR3 spans 16 amino acids. Germline V gives CDR1 MDHEN, CDR2 SYDVKM. The trim removed 1 base at V and 7 bases at J, leaving 9 bases unmatched. The CDR3 nucleotides are TGTGCCAGCAGTTTATTAGGGTACAGGGGAAGTGAAAAACTGTTTTTT. This gives the protein CASSLLGYRGSEKLFF. The whole variable domain, remainder taken from reference TRBV28 and TRBJ1-4, is DVKVTQSSRYLVKRTGEKVFLECVQDMDHENMFWYRQDPGLGLRLIYFSYDVKMKEKGDIPEGYSVSREKKERFSLILESASTNQTSMYLCASSLLGYRGSEKLFFGSGTQLSVL.

The gene calls are TRBV28 and TRBJ1-2; TRBD1 agrees at 8 bases. With 6 bases clipped from V and 5 bases from J, the junction kept 8 bases outside the gene matches. Per germline, CDR1 MDHEN and CDR2 SYDVKM. The CDR3 consists of 14 residues. The DNA for the CDR3 is TGTGCCAGCAGACAGGGGGGCCCCGGGTATGGCTACACCTTC. The encoded protein is CASRQGGPGYGYTF.

The chain carries TRBV9 and TRBJ1-2; D perhaps matches TRBD1 (6 bases). Germline assignment: CDR1 SGDLS and CDR2 YYNGEE. The V end lost 4 bases, the J end lost 8 bases, and 24 bases lay between the germline ends. This CDR3 spans 16 amino acids. This CDR3 is CASSTTIVGGAEGYTF. For the CDR3, the DNA is TGTGCCAGCAGCACAACTATCGTGGGGGGGGCTGAAGGCTACACCTTC.

V and J are TRBV6-2 or TRBV6-3 and TRBJ2-1, with 8 bases matching TRBD2. This CDR3 has 16 amino acids. Germline CDR1 and CDR2: MNHEY and SVGEGT. V shed 5 bases and J 4 bases; nucleotides not matched to a gene: 10. CDR3 nucleotide sequence: TGTGCCAGCAGTCGACCCCTAGCGGGTGGTTACAATGAGCAGTTCTTC. This translates into CASSRPLAGGYNEQFF.

This chain links TRBV5-4 with TRBJ2-5; 7 bases are a match to TRBD2. V shed 3 bases and J 5 bases; nucleotides not matched to a gene: 10. CDR3 length: 15 residues. Germline values: CDR1 SGHNT, CDR2 YYREEE (reference sequence). The chain's CDR3 is CASSSAGRELETQYF. CDR3 bases: TGTGCCAGCAGCTCCGCTGGGCGGGAGCTGGAGACCCAGTACTTC.

This clone appeared once. The chain employs TRBV19 and TRBJ2-7, with unresolved D. The CDR3 contains 14 residues. Germline CDR1 and CDR2: LNHDA and SQIVND (reference sequence). Deletions cut 4 bases from V and 3 bases from J, with 13 bases between. CDR3 sequence reads: CASSRALGSYEQYF. CDR3 nucleotides: TGTGCCAGTAGTAGGGCACTGGGTAGCTACGAGCAGTACTTC.

The J gene is TRBJ2-4, the V gene TRBV24-1, with no clear D. Germline V lookup: CDR1 KGHDR, CDR2 SFDVKD. This CDR3 is built from 15 residues. The V end was cut by 4 bases, the J end by 0 bases, with 9 bases between. In nucleotides, the CDR3 is TGTGCCACCAGTGACTCCGACATAGCCAAAAACATTCAGTACTTC. Protein sequence: CATSDSDIAKNIQYF.

The J gene is TRBJ2-6, the V gene TRBV28, with 10 bases identical to TRBD1. This CDR3 is built from 17 residues. The germline V gene has CDR1 MDHEN and CDR2 SYDVKM. The V segment lost 6 bases and the J segment 0 bases; nucleotides outside the gene matches: 5. This chain's CDR3 is CASRGTGVFSGANVLTF. CDR3 sequence (DNA): TGTGCCAGCAGAGGGACAGGGGTCTTCTCTGGGGCCAACGTCCTGACTTTC. Based on the CDR3 plus reference TRBV28 and TRBJ2-6, the full variable domain is DVKVTQSSRYLVKRTGEKVFLECVQDMDHENMFWYRQDPGLGLRLIYFSYDVKMKEKGDIPEGYSVSREKKERFSLILESASTNQTSMYLCASRGTGVFSGANVLTFGAGSRLTVL.

The chain employs TRBV5-1 and TRBJ2-2; 9 bases line up with TRBD2. CDR1 is SGHRS and CDR2 is YFSETQ in the germline V gene. The ends lost 4 bases at V and 5 bases at J; junction bases unmatched: 12. The CDR3 is made up of 17 amino acids. The CDR3 region is CASSLGALAGSTGELFF. CDR3 bases: TGCGCCAGCAGCCTTGGGGCCCTAGCGGGGTCTACCGGGGAGCTGTTTTTT. The complete variable domain, with remaining parts taken from reference TRBV5-1 and TRBJ2-2, reads KAGVTQTPRYLIKTRGQQVTLSCSPISGHRSVSWYQQTPGQGLQFLFEYFSETQRNKGNFPGRFSGRQFSNSRSEMNVSTLELGDSALYLCASSLGALAGSTGELFFGEGSRLTVL.